These 17 T cell receptor beta chains originate from one sample sequenced in a study of CD8 T cells in Susac syndrome. An input of about 0.5 to 1 ug of RNA was subjected to reverse transcription using random hexamers. TCRdb recomputed calls from the immunoSEQ multiplex PCR reads with MiXCR, one row per CDR3 protein. Of some 110,000 distinct CDR3 sequences listed, 85% to 95% are singletons. Sequences were obtained from CD4+ T cells from PBMCs. All receptors derive from a human donor with multiple sclerosis.

The chain is built from TRBV7-3 and TRBJ2-3, with D maybe TRBD1 (5 bases). The ends were cut back, 3 bases at V and 0 bases at J, with 10 bases in the middle. The CDR3 runs 15 residues. CDR1 and CDR2 (germline): SGHTA, FQGTGA. The CDR3 region has the DNA TGTGCCAGCAGCTTCGACAGCGCTAGCACAGATACGCAGTATTTT. Translating gives CASSFDSASTDTQYF.

This clonotype was seen only once. V usage is TRBV6-5 and J usage is TRBJ1-2, with no clear D. The CDR3 has 13 amino acids. Germline V CDR1 and CDR2: MNHEY, SVGAGI. Trimming took off 2 bases at V and 3 bases at J, with 7 bases between the two ends. CDR3 protein: CASSYMADYGYTF. For the CDR3, the DNA is TGTGCCAGCAGTTACATGGCAGACTATGGCTACACCTTC.

The V call is TRBV2, the J call TRBJ1-5, with D hard to call. Germline V gene data show CDR1 as SNHLY and CDR2 as FYNNEI. The CDR3 runs to 15 residues. The V end was cut by 2 bases, the J end by 0 bases, with 8 bases between. The DNA for the CDR3 is TGTGCCAGCAGTGAATCGGGATATAGCAATCAGCCCCAGCATTTT. This sequence encodes CASSESGYSNQPQHF.

The V call is TRBV4-1, the J call TRBJ2-7, with TRBD1 matching over 9 bases. The CDR3 spans 16 residues. The V and J ends lost 4 bases and 4 bases, in that order; junction bases with no gene match: 11. CDR1 and CDR2 (germline): MGHRA, YSYEKL. CDR3 sequence reads: CASSRTGQGSFYEQYF. For the CDR3, the DNA is TGCGCCAGCAGCCGAACCGGACAGGGGTCTTTTTACGAGCAGTACTTC.

The rearrangement links TRBV7-9 to TRBJ1-2, with 7 bases identical to TRBD1. This CDR3 is built from 15 residues. Germline-derived CDR1 and CDR2 are SEHNR and FQNEAQ (reference sequence). V lost 5 bases to trimming and J lost 6 bases; unmatched junction nucleotides: 12. The CDR3 coding sequence is TGTGCCAGCAGCCCTAATAGGGACAGTTTCAATGGCTACACCTTC. Residues: CASSPNRDSFNGYTF.

The chain links TRBV14 to TRBJ2-5, with 10 bases fitting TRBD2. This CDR3 spans 15 amino acids. Trimming removed 6 bases from V and 3 bases from J; junction bases left unmatched: 7. Germline loops: CDR1 SGHDN, CDR2 FVKESK. The DNA for the CDR3 is TGTGCCAGCAGTCCGCTAGCGGGGGACGAAGAGACCCAGTACTTC. It yields the protein CASSPLAGDEETQYF.

This clonotype has just a few counts. J is TRBJ2-7 and V is TRBV19, with a possible D match to TRBD1 (5 bases). CDR1 and CDR2 from the germline V gene are LNHDA and SQIVND (reference sequence). The CDR3 is 15 amino acids. V was cut by 4 bases and J by 0 bases, with 13 bases left in between. This CDR3 reads CASSNIQGNSYEQYF. As DNA, the CDR3 is TGTGCCAGTAGTAACATTCAGGGTAACTCCTACGAGCAGTACTTC.

V usage is TRBV3-1 and J usage is TRBJ2-5; D unresolved. This CDR3 has 15 residues. V was pared by 4 bases and J by 1 base, with 13 bases between. Per germline, CDR1 LGHDT and CDR2 YNNKEL (reference sequence). The CDR3 here is CASSRMVGSQETQYF. The CDR3 DNA reads TGTGCCAGCAGCCGAATGGTGGGCAGCCAAGAGACCCAGTACTTC.

The gene calls are TRBV10-3 and TRBJ1-1; 9 bases are shared with TRBD1. The junction had 7 bases not matched to a gene; V was cut back by 10 bases and J by 10 bases. The germline gives CDR1 ENHRY, CDR2 SYGVKD. The CDR3 has 11 residues. The CDR3: CATGQGRGAFF. The CDR3, as DNA: TGTGCCACGGGACAGGGAAGGGGAGCTTTCTTT.

The chain is built from TRBV9 and TRBJ1-6; D gene unclear. The CDR3 spans 13 residues. Germline assignment: CDR1 SGDLS and CDR2 YYNGEE. Trimming shortened V by 3 bases and J by 15 bases, and 16 bases separated the two germline ends. CDR3 in amino acids: CASSESGVKNLHF. The DNA for the CDR3 is TGTGCCAGCAGCGAGTCCGGGGTAAAGAACCTCCACTTT.

This clonotype was seen only once. The chain has TRBV3-1 and TRBJ1-2, with a tentative D call TRBD1 (5 bases). This CDR3 region has 14 residues. Per the germline V gene, CDR1 is LGHDT and CDR2 is YNNKEL (reference sequence). V was trimmed by 1 base and J by 1 base, leaving 7 bases between them. This chain's CDR3 is CASSQGDGNYGYTF. In DNA form, the CDR3 reads TGTGCCAGCAGCCAAGGGGACGGTAACTATGGCTACACCTTC.

The V gene is TRBV6-5, the J gene TRBJ2-3, with D perhaps TRBD1 or TRBD2 (6 bases each). This CDR3 region has 14 residues. The ends were cut back, 6 bases at V and 6 bases at J, with 16 bases in the middle. Germline-derived CDR1 and CDR2 are MNHEY and SVGAGI. The CDR3 spells CASRKGDSGDTQYF. The CDR3 region has the DNA TGTGCCAGCAGGAAGGGGGACTCCGGGGATACGCAGTATTTT.

The chain links TRBV12-3 or TRBV12-4 to TRBJ2-5; 8 bases agree with TRBD1. The CDR3 covers 16 residues. J gave up 2 bases and V 6 bases, and 11 bases lay outside the gene matches. The CDR3 sequence: CASSLGQGLDQETQYF. The CDR3 DNA follows: TGTGCCAGCAGCCTAGGACAGGGCCTGGATCAAGAGACCCAGTACTTC.

This clonotype is a singleton in its sample. J is TRBJ1-1 and V is TRBV5-1; D not resolved. This CDR3 has 13 amino acids. V was pared by 0 bases and J by 5 bases, with 8 bases between. Germline lookup yields CDR1 SGHRS and CDR2 YFSETQ. CDR3 residues: CASSLVRDTEAFF. The CDR3 region has the DNA TGCGCCAGCAGCTTGGTAAGGGATACTGAAGCTTTCTTT.

The V call is TRBV6-5, the J call TRBJ1-6; the D gene is possibly TRBD1 (6 bases). Trimming shortened V by 2 bases and J by 8 bases, and 13 bases separated the two germline ends. From germline, CDR1 is MNHEY and CDR2 SVGAGI. The CDR3 loop spans 15 amino acids. The CDR3 loop is CASSYLGGSYSPLHF. The CDR3 bases are TGTGCCAGCAGTTACCTAGGGGGATCGTATTCACCCCTCCACTTT.

The gene calls are TRBV20-1 and TRBJ1-2; D gene unclear. The CDR3 length is 13 residues. The V and J ends lost 8 bases and 0 bases respectively, with 13 bases between them. The V gene's germline CDR1 is DFQATT and CDR2 SNEGSKA (reference sequence). The CDR3 loop reads CSSGLGANYGYTF. The CDR3 DNA sequence: TGCAGTAGCGGACTTGGAGCTAACTATGGCTACACCTTC.

The V and J genes are TRBV5-4 and TRBJ2-1; 13 bases line up with TRBD2. The CDR3 is 16 residues long. V shed 3 bases and J 3 bases; nucleotides not matched to a gene: 3. Germline-derived CDR1 and CDR2 are SGHNT and YYREEE (reference sequence). CDR3 protein: CASSSGTSGIYNEQFF. In DNA, the CDR3 is TGTGCCAGCAGCTCCGGGACTAGCGGGATCTACAATGAGCAGTTCTTC.